This T cell receptor (beta chain) was sequenced in a study of blood T cell repertoires in COVID-19. The CDR3 loop spans 15 amino acids. Between the trimmed V and J ends, which lost 1 base and 0 bases, there was a span of 8 bases. Germline V gene data show CDR1 as SEHNR and CDR2 as FQNEAQ (reference sequence). The protocol was immunoSEQ multiplex PCR, while the TCRdb copy is restricted to in-frame clones and leaves out a portion. The table shows 110,000 or so clones, with more than 75% occurring only once. The sequence was obtained from a man in his forties with acute or convalescent COVID-19. This rearrangement joins TRBV7-9 to TRBJ2-3; TRBD1 is a possible D gene (6 bases). Specimen: peripheral blood. The CDR3 loop reads CASSLGQDSTDTQYF. The CDR3, as DNA: TGTGCCAGCAGCTTAGGACAGGACAGCACAGATACGCAGTATTTT.